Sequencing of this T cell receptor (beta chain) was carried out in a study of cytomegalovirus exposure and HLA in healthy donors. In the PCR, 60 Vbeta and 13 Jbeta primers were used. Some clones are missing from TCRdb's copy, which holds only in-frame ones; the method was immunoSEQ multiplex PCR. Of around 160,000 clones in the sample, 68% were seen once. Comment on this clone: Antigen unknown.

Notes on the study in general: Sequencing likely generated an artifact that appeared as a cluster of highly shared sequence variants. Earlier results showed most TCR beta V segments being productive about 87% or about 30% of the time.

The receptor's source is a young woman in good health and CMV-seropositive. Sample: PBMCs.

The CDR3 spells CASSYDGLAGKEEQFF. The CDR3 DNA reads TGTGCCAGCAGTTACGATGGACTAGCGGGAAAGGAGGAGCAGTTCTTC. The J gene is TRBJ2-1, the V gene TRBV6-6, with 12 bases identical to TRBD2. V gave up 2 bases and J gave up 10 bases; unmatched junction bases: 9. CDR3 length: 16 amino acids. Germline V gene sequence: CDR1 MNHNY, CDR2 SVGAGI (reference sequence).